The 16 T cell receptor beta chains below were found in one sample sequenced in a study of patients and donors after allogeneic stem cell transplantation. One entry per CDR3 protein, called by TCRdb with MiXCR from the RT-PCR reads. This sample has hundreds of thousands of distinct CDR3 sequences; approximately 16% occur once, and the top ten carry just over 7%. Material: blood, either unsorted or a sorted T cell fraction (not recorded which). All receptors derive from a human donor who was either an allogeneic HSCT recipient or a stem cell or donor lymphocyte infusion donor (not recorded which). It is not recorded whose cells these are; they may come from a transplant donor.

This sequence joins TRBV14 and TRBJ2-7; the D is unclear. The CDR3 length is 15 residues. Between the trimmed V and J ends, which lost 4 bases and 7 bases, there was a span of 20 bases. The germline V gene encodes CDR1 SGHDN and CDR2 FVKESK. The CDR3 nucleotides are TGTGCCAGCAGCCTCCTATGGGAACCGTCCAGTGAGCAGTACTTC. Protein product: CASSLLWEPSSEQYF.

This clonotype was seen only a few times. This chain connects TRBV18 to TRBJ2-3; D not resolved. CDR1 KGHSH and CDR2 LQKENI come from the germline V gene. This CDR3 comprises 15 residues. V lost 3 bases to trimming and J lost 2 bases, with 12 bases between them. CDR3 sequence (DNA): TGTGCCAGCTCACCTGCCGACGGCCCCACAGATACGCAGTATTTT. It codes for CASSPADGPTDTQYF.

This clonotype was found many times. The junction departs from the called germline gene at one end, perhaps through a read error. The J gene is TRBJ2-1, the V gene TRBV7-7, with a possible D match to TRBD1 (5 bases). The CDR3 totals 15 residues. Germline lookup yields CDR1 SSHAT and CDR2 FNYEAQ (reference sequence). The CDR3 protein is CASSPDSSSYNEQFF. The CDR3 DNA follows: TGTGCTAGCAGCCCTGACAGTAGCTCCTACAATGAGCAGTTCTTC. The entire variable domain, with the rest obtained from reference TRBV7-7 and TRBJ2-1, is as follows: GAGVSQSPRYKVTKRGQDVTLRCDPISSHATLYWYQQALGQGPEFLTYFNYEAQPDKSGLPSDRFSAERPEGSISTLTIQRTEQRDSAMYRCASSPDSSSYNEQFFGPGTRLTVL.

Details on this clonotype: One junction end disagrees with the germline gene, perhaps due to a read error. The chain employs TRBV6-1 and TRBJ1-1, with D tentatively TRBD1 (5 bases). This CDR3 has 13 residues. The germline V gene has CDR1 MNHNS and CDR2 SASEGT. The CDR3: CASHSGGNAEAFF. CDR3 nucleotides: TGTGCCAGCCACAGTGGGGGGAACGCTGAAGCTTTCTTT.

J is TRBJ1-2 and V is TRBV3-1, with a weak D call TRBD1 (6 bases). V lost 3 bases to trimming and J lost 5 bases, with 13 bases between them. Germline V gene sequence: CDR1 LGHDT, CDR2 YNNKEL (reference sequence). The CDR3 is made up of 14 amino acids. CDR3 loop: CASSHLQGSYGYTF. CDR3 coding DNA: TGTGCCAGCAGCCACCTCCAGGGGTCGTATGGCTACACCTTC.

This clonotype appeared a few times. The chain carries TRBV5-1 and TRBJ2-7; maybe TRBD2 (5 bases). Germline V lookup: CDR1 SGHRS, CDR2 YFSETQ. This CDR3 is 14 amino acids long. Trimming took 2 bases from V and 6 from J, leaving 15 bases between them. CDR3 bases: TGCGCCAGCAGCTTAACCGGGGTCGGATCCGAGCAGTACTTC. Its translation: CASSLTGVGSEQYF.

This clonotype turned up a few times. The rearrangement joins TRBV27 to TRBJ1-5, with D unresolved. This CDR3 is built from 16 residues. Germline-derived CDR1 and CDR2 are MNHEY and SMNVEV (reference sequence). Deletions cut 5 bases from V and 0 bases from J, with 14 bases between. This chain's CDR3 is CASSPLDGYSNQPQHF. The CDR3 DNA sequence: TGTGCCAGCAGTCCCCTGGACGGTTATAGCAATCAGCCCCAGCATTTT.

This clonotype came up a few times. This chain joins TRBV29-1 and TRBJ2-5; TRBD2 agrees at 7 bases. The CDR3 is 16 residues long. From germline, CDR1 is SQVTM and CDR2 ANQGSEA. V lost 6 bases, J lost 2 bases, and 15 bases stayed unmatched. The CDR3 is CSVLHPSAGEQETQYF. In DNA form, the CDR3 reads TGCAGCGTGTTACATCCTAGCGCGGGAGAGCAAGAGACCCAGTACTTC.

This clonotype was seen a handful of times. The V and J genes are TRBV4-2 and TRBJ1-4, with 9 bases lining up with TRBD1. Germline trimming cut 2 bases from V and 2 bases from J; bases unmatched to any gene: 9. The CDR3 contains 18 residues. From germline, CDR1 is LGHNA and CDR2 YNFKEQ. CDR3 coding DNA: TGTGCCAGCAGCCAACCCCCGGGACAGGGAGCTACTAATGAAAAACTGTTTTTT. This translates into CASSQPPGQGATNEKLFF.

The chain has TRBV2 and TRBJ2-3; 14 nucleotides align to TRBD2. This CDR3 comprises 19 residues. CDR1 and CDR2 from the germline V gene are SNHLY and FYNNEI. The V gene end was trimmed by 6 bases and the J gene end by 0 bases; junction bases not matched to a gene: 11. The CDR3 here is CASRDKGTSGRTSTDTQYF. CDR3 DNA sequence: TGTGCCAGCAGAGATAAAGGGACTAGCGGGAGAACTAGCACAGATACGCAGTATTTT.

This clonotype was picked up a small number of times. The J gene is TRBJ1-5, the V gene TRBV4-1; D call uncertain. This CDR3 has 13 residues. Germline V lookup: CDR1 MGHRA, CDR2 YSYEKL. Trimming shortened V by 1 base and J by 7 bases, and 8 bases separated the two germline ends. DNA of the CDR3: TGCGCCAGCAGCCAAGGGTGGTACCAGCCCCAGCATTTT. It codes for CASSQGWYQPQHF.

The table lists this clonotype with a few counts. The J gene is TRBJ2-1, the V gene TRBV6-2 or TRBV6-3; the D gene is possibly TRBD2 (6 bases). Germline CDR1 and CDR2: MNHEY and SVGEGT. The length of the CDR3 is 16 residues. V was trimmed by 2 bases and J by 0 bases, leaving 11 bases between them. CDR3 nucleotides: TGTGCCAGCAGTTACGAGGCGGGGCGCTCCTACAATGAGCAGTTCTTC. Translating it yields CASSYEAGRSYNEQFF.

This clonotype was seen more than once but under ten times. V gene TRBV19 combines with J gene TRBJ2-1, with D possibly being TRBD2 (6 bases). This CDR3 is built from 14 residues. Germline V gene sequence: CDR1 LNHDA, CDR2 SQIVND (reference sequence). The V end was cut by 6 bases, the J end by 6 bases, with 15 bases between. CDR3 sequence (DNA): TGTGCCAGTAGGAAGGGGACTTCCCTCAATGAGCAGTTCTTC. As protein: CASRKGTSLNEQFF.

This clonotype showed up many times. CDR3 protein: CASSQEATTGELFF. The CDR3 DNA sequence: TGTGCCAGCAGCCAAGAGGCAACAACCGGGGAGCTGTTTTTT. V gene TRBV4-2 combines with J gene TRBJ2-2; D gene unclear. Trimming took 0 bases from V and 5 from J, leaving 7 bases between them. CDR1 and CDR2 (germline): LGHNA, YNFKEQ. The CDR3 is 14 residues long.

This chain joins TRBV6-5 and TRBJ2-2; unclear D gene. The CDR3 contains 15 residues. Germline assignment: CDR1 MNHEY and CDR2 SVGAGI. With 2 bases removed from V and 6 bases from J, the gap between germline ends came to 13 bases. The CDR3 reads CASSYVQPSPGELFF. The CDR3 nucleotides read TGTGCCAGCAGTTACGTACAGCCCTCCCCCGGGGAGCTGTTTTTT.

With respect to this clonotype: The junction does not match germline at one end; this may be a read error. This sequence joins TRBV7-8 and TRBJ2-1; maybe TRBD2 (5 bases). CDR1 and CDR2 from the germline V gene are SGHVS and FQNEAQ. CDR3 length equals 13 residues. The chain's CDR3 is CASSLGFGNWPIF. Written as DNA, the CDR3 is TGTGCCAGCAGCTTAGGTTTCGGGAATTGGCCCATCTTC.